This entry concerns a single TCR beta chain. Its target is not known. The data are from a study of OX40 agonist ivuxolimab in advanced cancers. The study, taken as a whole, reports: On average, CD8+ T cells had more expanded clones than CD4+. Relatively little clonal expansion, among the lowest observed, appeared in partial responders at 0.1-3.0 mg/kg. Specificity for antigen went undetermined in the expanded peripheral T cells.

The CDR3 loop spans 17 amino acids. The V gene's germline CDR1 is LNHNV and CDR2 YYDKDF (reference sequence). V lost 0 bases and J lost 3; bases outside the gene matches: 7. Repertoires were generated with immunoSEQ multiplex PCR, while TCRdb's copy carries only in-frame clones and drops some. This sample yields more than 90,000 clones, of which approximately 80% are seen a single time; about 1.6% belongs to the top ten. Anyone with autoimmune disease history or systemic immunosuppression was excluded. The sample in question was CD4+ or CD8+ T cells sorted from blood, obtained in a trial of the OX40 agonist ivuxolimab. The chain combines TRBV15 with TRBJ1-2, with 10 positions matching TRBD1. The TCR originated in an adult with an advanced solid tumor such as melanoma, head and neck, liver or kidney cancer. CDR3 region: CATSREGGQGNYYGYTF. CDR3 DNA: TGTGCCACCAGCAGAGAGGGGGGACAGGGGAACTACTATGGCTACACCTTC.